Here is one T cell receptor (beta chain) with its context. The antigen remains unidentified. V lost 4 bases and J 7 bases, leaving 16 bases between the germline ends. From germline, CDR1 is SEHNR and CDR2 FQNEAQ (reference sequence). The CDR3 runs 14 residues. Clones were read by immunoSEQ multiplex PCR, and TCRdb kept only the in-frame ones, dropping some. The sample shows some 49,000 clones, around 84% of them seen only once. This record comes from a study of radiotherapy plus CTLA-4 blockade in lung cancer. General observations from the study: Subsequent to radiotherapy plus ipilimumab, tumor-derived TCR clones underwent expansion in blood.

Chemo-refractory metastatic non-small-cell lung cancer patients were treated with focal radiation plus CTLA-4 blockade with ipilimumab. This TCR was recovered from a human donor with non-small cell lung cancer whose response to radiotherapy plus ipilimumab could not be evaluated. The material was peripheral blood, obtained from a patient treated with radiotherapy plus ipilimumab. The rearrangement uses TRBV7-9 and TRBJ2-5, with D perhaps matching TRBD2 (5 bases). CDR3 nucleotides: TGTGCCAGCAGCTCCGACTCGGTCGGAGGGACCCAGTACTTC. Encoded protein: CASSSDSVGGTQYF.